This T cell receptor (beta chain) originates from a study of blood T cell repertoires in COVID-19. Method: immunoSEQ multiplex PCR; TCRdb's copy keeps in-frame clones and lacks some. The sample yields 250,000 to 300,000 clones, around 81% seen once. The germline V gene has CDR1 SQVTM and CDR2 ANQGSEA. The CDR3 has 13 residues. V gave up 7 bases and J gave up 4 bases, with 17 bases separating them. This TCR came from a woman aged 55-70 years with active or convalescent COVID-19. Sequenced sample: peripheral blood. This chain uses TRBV29-1 with TRBJ2-7; weak D call: TRBD1 (5 bases). The CDR3 nucleotides are TGCAGCGACCATTCTCAGGGTCGGTACGAGCAGTACTTC. Amino acid sequence: CSDHSQGRYEQYF.